The clone carrying this T cell receptor beta chain has a handful of counts. Its antigen is as yet unknown. The data originate from a study of CD8 T cells in ankylosing spondylitis. Overall study results and limits: A subset of motif variants has previously been described in the synovial fluid and blood of reactive arthritis.

TCRdb reprocessed the 5' RACE reads via MiXCR and lists one record per CDR3 protein. The profile shows about 220,000 distinct CDR3 sequences, roughly 10% of them singletons. Germline V gives CDR1 DFQATT, CDR2 SNEGSKA (reference sequence). This CDR3 contains 12 residues. Between the trimmed V and J ends, which lost 5 bases and 4 bases, there was a span of 8 bases. The chain has TRBV20-1 and TRBJ1-4; D is ambiguous. The clonotype was recovered from a male donor with ankylosing spondylitis or in good health (not recorded which). Sequencing input: blood, either unsorted or a sorted T cell fraction (not recorded which). CDR3 sequence reads: CSAWEVNEKLFF. In DNA, the CDR3 is TGCAGTGCTTGGGAGGTTAATGAAAAACTGTTTTTT.